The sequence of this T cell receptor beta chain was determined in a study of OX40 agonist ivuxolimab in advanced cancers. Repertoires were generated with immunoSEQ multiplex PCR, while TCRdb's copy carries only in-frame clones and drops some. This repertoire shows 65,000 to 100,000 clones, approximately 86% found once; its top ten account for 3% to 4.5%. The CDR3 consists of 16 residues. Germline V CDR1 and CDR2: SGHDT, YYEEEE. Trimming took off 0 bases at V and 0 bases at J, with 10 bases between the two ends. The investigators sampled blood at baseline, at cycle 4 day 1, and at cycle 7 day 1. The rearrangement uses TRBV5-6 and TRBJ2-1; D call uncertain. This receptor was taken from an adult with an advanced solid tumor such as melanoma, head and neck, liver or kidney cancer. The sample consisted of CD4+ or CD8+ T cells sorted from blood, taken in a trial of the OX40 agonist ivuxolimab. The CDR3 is CASSLVMESSYNEQFF. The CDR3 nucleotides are TGTGCCAGCAGCTTGGTTATGGAGAGCTCCTACAATGAGCAGTTCTTC.